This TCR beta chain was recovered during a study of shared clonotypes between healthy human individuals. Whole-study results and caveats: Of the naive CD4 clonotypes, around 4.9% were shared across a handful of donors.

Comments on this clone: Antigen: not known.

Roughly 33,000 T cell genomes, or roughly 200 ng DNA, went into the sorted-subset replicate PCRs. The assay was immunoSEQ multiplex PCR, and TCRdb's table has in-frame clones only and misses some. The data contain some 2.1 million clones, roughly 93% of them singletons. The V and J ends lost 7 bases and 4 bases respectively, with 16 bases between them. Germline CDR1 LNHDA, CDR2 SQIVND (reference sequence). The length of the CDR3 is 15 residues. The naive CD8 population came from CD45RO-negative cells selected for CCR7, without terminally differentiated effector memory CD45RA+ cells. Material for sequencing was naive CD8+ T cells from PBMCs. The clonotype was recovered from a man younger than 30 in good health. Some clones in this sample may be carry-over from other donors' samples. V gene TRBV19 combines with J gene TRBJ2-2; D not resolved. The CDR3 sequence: CASTSESSITGELFF. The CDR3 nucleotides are TGTGCCAGTACCTCCGAATCCTCGATCACCGGGGAGCTGTTTTTT. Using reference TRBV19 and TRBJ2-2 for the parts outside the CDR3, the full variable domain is DGGITQSPKYLFRKEGQNVTLSCEQNLNHDAMYWYRQDPGQGLRLIYYSQIVNDFQKGDIAEGYSVSREKKESFPLTVTSAQKNPTAFYLCASTSESSITGELFFGEGSRLTVL.